Given below is one T cell receptor (beta chain) in context. The source of the sample is a study of blood T cell repertoires in COVID-19. As for the study in general: From the United States, Italy and Spain came samples of acute and convalescent COVID-19. From T cells, B-cell-depleted T cells, or PBMCs came the material, which was cDNA or gDNA.

Per the original data handling: Counts of nucleated cells, estimated from reference gene primer amplification, were obtained. The method was immunoSEQ multiplex PCR; TCRdb's version includes in-frame clones alone and lacks a portion of them. The V and J calls and clone size come from that table; D and trimming were worked out from the DNA. The table lists over 200,000 clones, about 80% of them singletons. V trimming: 5 bases; J trimming: 3 bases; junction bases outside the gene matches: 3. The CDR3 length is 14 residues. Germline V gives CDR1 LGHNT, CDR2 FRNRAP. Sequencing used peripheral blood. V and J are TRBV12-5 and TRBJ2-7; TRBD1 agrees at 11 bases. The origin of this receptor is a woman at least 80 years old with acute or convalescent COVID-19. Written as DNA, the CDR3 is TGTGCTAGTGGTGGACAGGGGGCCTACTACGAGCAGTACTTC. Translated, it gives CASGGQGAYYEQYF.